This entry concerns a single T cell receptor beta chain. The antigen is undetermined. Only in-frame clones appear in the TCRdb table, and some are missing; sequencing was by immunoSEQ multiplex PCR. The data show just over 350,000 clones, about 92% seen once. These data originate in a study of Ad26.COV2.S vaccination and SARS-CoV-2 variants. Germline V gives CDR1 LGHDT, CDR2 YNNKEL (reference sequence). The ends were cut back, 4 bases at V and 0 bases at J, with 23 bases in the middle. The CDR3 consists of 19 residues. The study, taken as a whole, reports: After vaccination, substantial breadth of spike-specific CD8+ and CD4+ responses was reported.

This sequence joins TRBV3-1 (or the pseudogene TRBV3-2) and TRBJ2-3; perhaps TRBD2 as D (7 bases). The sample in question was peripheral blood, obtained after recovery from COVID-19. The source is a human donor who had recovered from COVID-19. CDR3 in DNA: TGTGCCAGCAGCCGAACCTGGGGGGGGGCGGCCTCTAGCACAGATACGCAGTATTTT. Residues: CASSRTWGGAASSTDTQYF.